These T cell receptor beta chains were read from a single sample in a study of blood T cell repertoires in COVID-19. Clones were sequenced by immunoSEQ multiplex PCR, and TCRdb holds only the in-frame ones, with some missing. The table has more than 100,000 clones, about 81% seen once. The sequenced sample was PBMCs or T cells enriched from blood (not recorded which). Receptors were obtained from a man aged 40-49 years with acute COVID-19. CDR3s include the opening cysteine and the closing phenylalanine or tryptophan. The order of the fields is CDR3 DNA, CDR3 protein, clone size, V gene, D gene, J gene. A D gene is named only where the DNA matches it firmly. The size of a clone is reported for some rows only, either as once, few or many, or as a class for expanded clones.

DNA: TGTGCCAGCAGCTTGTCCGAGGGCGCAGGTGGAAACACCATATATTTT
CDR3: CASSLSEGAGGNTIYF
size: NA
V: TRBV5-4
D: NA
J: TRBJ1-3

DNA: TGTGCCAGCTCACCACGCGGATGGGGATCGGGAACTGAAGCTTTCTTT
CDR3: CASSPRGWGSGTEAFF
size: NA
V: TRBV18
D: NA
J: TRBJ1-1

DNA: TGTGCCAGCACAATGGACAGTATCCGTGGCACTGAAGCTTTCTTT
CDR3: CASTMDSIRGTEAFF
size: NA
V: TRBV5-4
D: NA
J: TRBJ1-1

DNA: TGTGCCAGCAGTCCTAGCGGGAGGAACTCTGAGCAGTTCTTC
CDR3: CASSPSGRNSEQFF
size: NA
V: TRBV25-1
D: TRBD2
J: TRBJ2-1

DNA: TGTGCCACCAGCCAACGAACTAGCGGGGGAACAGATACGCAGTATTTT
CDR3: CATSQRTSGGTDTQYF
size: NA
V: TRBV15
D: TRBD2
J: TRBJ2-3

DNA: TGTGCCAGCAGTGAAGCGAGCAGGGGTAACTATGGCTACACCTTC
CDR3: CASSEASRGNYGYTF
size: NA
V: TRBV2
D: NA
J: TRBJ1-2

DNA: TGTGCCAGCTCACCGCGCCCGGCGGTCGACTATGGCTACACCTTC
CDR3: CASSPRPAVDYGYTF
size: NA
V: TRBV18
D: NA
J: TRBJ1-2

DNA: TGTGCCAGCAGCACCCTAGGGGACAGGGGGCGCAGTAGTGAAAAACTGTTTTTT
CDR3: CASSTLGDRGRSSEKLFF
size: NA
V: TRBV21-1
D: NA
J: TRBJ1-4

DNA: TGTGCCAGCAGGCCCGTGGGGCCTCAGCCCCAGCATTTT
CDR3: CASRPVGPQPQHF
size: NA
V: TRBV2
D: NA
J: TRBJ1-5

DNA: TGTGCCAGCAGTCACGACAGCCACGAGCAGTACTTC
CDR3: CASSHDSHEQYF
size: NA
V: TRBV11-2
D: NA
J: TRBJ2-7

DNA: TGTGCCAGCAGCTCCATGGAGGGGTACGGTGAAAAACTGTTTTTT
CDR3: CASSSMEGYGEKLFF
size: NA
V: TRBV9
D: NA
J: TRBJ1-4

DNA: TGTGCCTGGAGTGCCGGGGGACAGGTCAACTACTACGAGCAGTACTTC
CDR3: CAWSAGGQVNYYEQYF
size: NA
V: TRBV30
D: TRBD1
J: TRBJ2-7

DNA: TGTGCCAGCAGCTTTAGCGGGAGCTCCTACAATGAGCAGTTCTTC
CDR3: CASSFSGSSYNEQFF
size: NA
V: TRBV7-3
D: TRBD2
J: TRBJ2-1

DNA: TGTGCCAGTAGTCCCGGACTAGTGAGGAATGAGCAGTTCTTC
CDR3: CASSPGLVRNEQFF
size: NA
V: TRBV19
D: TRBD2
J: TRBJ2-1

DNA: TGTGCCAGCAGTCTCCGCACGACAGATTTGAACACTGAAGCTTTCTTT
CDR3: CASSLRTTDLNTEAFF
size: once
V: TRBV27
D: NA
J: TRBJ1-1

DNA: TGTGCCAGCAGTTCCGGGACAGGGCGGAACAATGAGCAGTTCTTC
CDR3: CASSSGTGRNNEQFF
size: NA
V: TRBV6-5
D: TRBD1
J: TRBJ2-1

DNA: TGCAGCGTTGCCACTAGAGACGGGGGGGCTCATGGCACAGATACGCAGTATTTT
CDR3: CSVATRDGGAHGTDTQYF
size: NA
V: TRBV29-1
D: TRBD2
J: TRBJ2-3

DNA: TGTGCCAGCAGCTTTGGTCCGGTCTACAATGAGCAGTTCTTC
CDR3: CASSFGPVYNEQFF
size: NA
V: TRBV11-3
D: NA
J: TRBJ2-1

DNA: TGTGCCAGCAGCTTAAAGGGGGCTTTGGGAAACACCATATATTTT
CDR3: CASSLKGALGNTIYF
size: NA
V: TRBV7-9
D: TRBD1
J: TRBJ1-3

DNA: TGTGCCAGCAGCCAAGATCTCAGAGGGTATCAGCCCCAGCATTTT
CDR3: CASSQDLRGYQPQHF
size: NA
V: TRBV4-2
D: NA
J: TRBJ1-5

DNA: TGTGCCTGGAGTGTTCTGGGGGCTGAGCAGTTCTTC
CDR3: CAWSVLGAEQFF
size: NA
V: TRBV30
D: NA
J: TRBJ2-1

DNA: TGTGCCAGCAGTCTCACTGGGGGGGGTGAAGCTTTCTTT
CDR3: CASSLTGGGEAFF
size: few
V: TRBV25-1
D: NA
J: TRBJ1-1

DNA: TGTGCCATCAGTGAAGTTAGCTCCCTGGGTGGTGAGCAGTTCTTC
CDR3: CAISEVSSLGGEQFF
size: once
V: TRBV10-3
D: NA
J: TRBJ2-1

DNA: TGTGCCAGTAGTATCCCATCTAGCGGGGGATACACAGATACGCAGTATTTT
CDR3: CASSIPSSGGYTDTQYF
size: NA
V: TRBV19
D: TRBD2
J: TRBJ2-3

DNA: TGTGCCAGCTCAGCAGAAATGGGCAATCAGCCCCAGCATTTT
CDR3: CASSAEMGNQPQHF
size: NA
V: TRBV18
D: NA
J: TRBJ1-5

DNA: TGTGCCATCACCGGGACAGGGAACACCGGGGAGCTGTTTTTT
CDR3: CAITGTGNTGELFF
size: NA
V: TRBV7-9
D: TRBD1
J: TRBJ2-2

DNA: TGTGCCAGCAGCCAGATGACGGGAGAGACCCAGTACTTC
CDR3: CASSQMTGETQYF
size: NA
V: TRBV3-1/TRBV3-2
D: NA
J: TRBJ2-5

DNA: TGTGCCAGCATTCTTAAGGGGGCGACAATCCAAGAGACCCAGTACTTC
CDR3: CASILKGATIQETQYF
size: NA
V: TRBV28
D: TRBD1
J: TRBJ2-5

DNA: TGTGCCACCTCCGGGACGGGAGGGACCGGGGAGCTGTTTTTT
CDR3: CATSGTGGTGELFF
size: NA
V: TRBV19
D: TRBD2
J: TRBJ2-2

DNA: TGTGCCAGCAGCTTAGAAGACAGCACTTTTCACACTGAAGCTTTCTTT
CDR3: CASSLEDSTFHTEAFF
size: once
V: TRBV7-6
D: NA
J: TRBJ1-1

DNA: TGTGCCAGCAGTCTCGGGACATCCGTGAGGGAGCAGTACTTC
CDR3: CASSLGTSVREQYF
size: NA
V: TRBV6-5
D: NA
J: TRBJ2-7

DNA: TGTGCCAGCATTTGGGGCGGGACAGGCGGAGGCAATCAGCCCCAGCATTTT
CDR3: CASIWGGTGGGNQPQHF
size: NA
V: TRBV7-3
D: TRBD1
J: TRBJ1-5

DNA: TGTGCCAGCAGCTTAGTGTGGCTAGCGGGAGCGAGCGAGCAGTTCTTC
CDR3: CASSLVWLAGASEQFF
size: NA
V: TRBV7-2
D: TRBD2
J: TRBJ2-1

DNA: TGTGCCAGCAGCGTATGGGGACAGGGCAGTTCACCCCTCCACTTT
CDR3: CASSVWGQGSSPLHF
size: NA
V: TRBV9
D: TRBD1
J: TRBJ1-6

DNA: TGTGCCAGCAGTTTAAGGGGTCTCACCAAAAACATTCAGTACTTC
CDR3: CASSLRGLTKNIQYF
size: NA
V: TRBV28
D: NA
J: TRBJ2-4

DNA: TGTGCCAGCAGCCGTAGACAGAGACAAGAGACCCAGTACTTC
CDR3: CASSRRQRQETQYF
size: NA
V: TRBV6-2/TRBV6-3
D: NA
J: TRBJ2-5

DNA: TGTGCCAGCAGCCCACAGAGCAGCTCCTATAATTCACCCCTCCACTTT
CDR3: CASSPQSSSYNSPLHF
size: NA
V: TRBV7-9
D: NA
J: TRBJ1-6

DNA: TGTGCCAGCAGCCCCACGAAGGGGGTCTTAGGGGTTGACGAAAAACTGTTTTTT
CDR3: CASSPTKGVLGVDEKLFF
size: once
V: TRBV3-1/TRBV3-2
D: NA
J: TRBJ1-4

DNA: TGCGCCAGCAGTTTAGACACTGAAGCTTTCTTT
CDR3: CASSLDTEAFF
size: NA
V: TRBV5-1
D: NA
J: TRBJ1-1

DNA: TGTGCCAGCAGCCCGGGTCTTCACGGGGAGCAGTACTTC
CDR3: CASSPGLHGEQYF
size: NA
V: TRBV9
D: NA
J: TRBJ2-7

DNA: TGTGCCAGCAGCGTACTAGCGGGAGACGGCACGCAGTATTTT
CDR3: CASSVLAGDGTQYF
size: NA
V: TRBV6-2/TRBV6-3
D: TRBD2
J: TRBJ2-3

DNA: TGTGCCATCCGACAGGCCGCCTACAATGAGCAGTTCTTC
CDR3: CAIRQAAYNEQFF
size: NA
V: TRBV28
D: NA
J: TRBJ2-1

DNA: TGTGCCAGCAGCCCCCGGGACTCCAACACCGGGGAGCTGTTTTTT
CDR3: CASSPRDSNTGELFF
size: NA
V: TRBV7-9
D: NA
J: TRBJ2-2

DNA: TGTGCCAGTGTCGAGCGGGGTTACAATGAGCAGTTCTTC
CDR3: CASVERGYNEQFF
size: NA
V: TRBV19
D: TRBD2
J: TRBJ2-1

DNA: TGTGCCAGCTCACCACCGGGCCTAGCTGGGTACAATGAGCAGTTCTTC
CDR3: CASSPPGLAGYNEQFF
size: once
V: TRBV18
D: NA
J: TRBJ2-1

DNA: TGTGCCAGTTCTAGGTCCCCCTACAATGAGCAGTTCTTC
CDR3: CASSRSPYNEQFF
size: NA
V: TRBV27
D: NA
J: TRBJ2-1

DNA: TGTGCCAGCAGCTTCACAGGTTCGGGAGACTCTGGAAACACCATATATTTT
CDR3: CASSFTGSGDSGNTIYF
size: NA
V: TRBV7-6
D: NA
J: TRBJ1-3

DNA: TGTGCCAGCTTGACCCCCCCCGGACGGGACAGGGAAGGGACTGAAGCTTTCTTT
CDR3: CASLTPPGRDREGTEAFF
size: NA
V: TRBV28
D: TRBD1
J: TRBJ1-1

DNA: TGCGCCAGCAGCTTGGAAACAGGCCTGAACACCGGGGAGCTGTTTTTT
CDR3: CASSLETGLNTGELFF
size: NA
V: TRBV5-1
D: NA
J: TRBJ2-2

DNA: TGTGCCAGCAGCCAGTCCCCCGGGACAGTTTACAATGAGCAGTTCTTC
CDR3: CASSQSPGTVYNEQFF
size: NA
V: TRBV3-1/TRBV3-2
D: TRBD1
J: TRBJ2-1